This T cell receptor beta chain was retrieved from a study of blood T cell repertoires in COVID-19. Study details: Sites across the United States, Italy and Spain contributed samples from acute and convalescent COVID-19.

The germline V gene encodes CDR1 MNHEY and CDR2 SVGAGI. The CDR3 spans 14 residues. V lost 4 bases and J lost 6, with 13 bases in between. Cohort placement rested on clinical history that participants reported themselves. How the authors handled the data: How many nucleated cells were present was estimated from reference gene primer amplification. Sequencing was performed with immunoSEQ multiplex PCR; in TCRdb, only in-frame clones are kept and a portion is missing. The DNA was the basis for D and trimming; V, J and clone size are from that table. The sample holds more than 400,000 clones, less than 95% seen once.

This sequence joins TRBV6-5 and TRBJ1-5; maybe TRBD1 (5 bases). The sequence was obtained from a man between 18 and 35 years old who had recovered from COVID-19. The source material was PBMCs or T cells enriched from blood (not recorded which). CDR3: CASSSAGYGQPQHF. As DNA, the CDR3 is TGTGCCAGCAGTTCCGCAGGGTATGGTCAGCCCCAGCATTTT.